What follows are 4 T cell receptor beta chains derived from one specimen sequenced in a study of blood T cell repertoires in COVID-19. Here immunoSEQ multiplex PCR was the method, and the copy in TCRdb shows in-frame clones only, minus some. The data hold almost 400,000 clones, with 85% to 90% observed a single time. Sequenced material: PBMCs or T cells enriched from blood (not recorded which). These receptors were obtained from a woman aged 25 to 39 who had recovered from COVID-19.

This chain joins TRBV28 and TRBJ1-6; TRBD1 is a possible D gene (5 bases). The CDR3 has 16 amino acids. CDR1 is MDHEN, CDR2 SYDVKM, per germline. The V end was cut by 5 bases, the J end by 9 bases, with 20 bases between. DNA of the CDR3: TGTGCCAGCAGTCCCCGCAGGGTGATCGGGGGTTCACCCCTCCACTTT. Translation: CASSPRRVIGGSPLHF.

The V call is TRBV10-3, the J call TRBJ2-6; D perhaps matches TRBD2 (6 bases). The CDR3 loop spans 19 amino acids. The V and J ends lost 0 bases and 0 bases respectively, with 15 bases between them. Germline loops: CDR1 ENHRY, CDR2 SYGVKD. The CDR3 nucleotides read TGTGCCATCAGTGAGTCTTTGGGGAAGACTAGCTCTGGGGCCAACGTCCTGACTTTC. Protein sequence: CAISESLGKTSSGANVLTF.

The V and J genes are TRBV7-9 and TRBJ1-2, with D hard to call. V lost 5 bases and J lost 8, with 18 bases in between. Germline CDR1 SEHNR, CDR2 FQNEAQ (reference sequence). There are 14 residues in the CDR3. The CDR3 DNA sequence: TGTGCCAGCAGCCCTGACCTTCGGGATAGCGGCTACACCTTC. Translating it yields CASSPDLRDSGYTF.

V usage is TRBV15 and J usage is TRBJ1-2; D might be TRBD1 (5 bases). There are 13 residues in the CDR3. Germline CDR1 LNHNV, CDR2 YYDKDF (reference sequence). V dropped 5 bases and J dropped 3 bases, with 10 bases sitting between them. This CDR3 reads CATSGGGDYGYTF. CDR3 nucleotides: TGTGCCACCAGCGGGGGAGGAGACTATGGCTACACCTTC.